This passage covers 11 T cell receptor beta chains from one sample sequenced in a study of cytomegalovirus exposure and HLA in healthy donors. The PCR had 60 Vbeta and 13 Jbeta primers. The assay was immunoSEQ multiplex PCR, and TCRdb's table has in-frame clones only and misses some. The sample consists of around 130,000 clones, around 83% of them appearing once. Sequenced sample: PBMCs. These receptors originate from a girl aged 2-9 years in good health and CMV-seronegative.

This clone was seen a single time. This rearrangement joins TRBV27 to TRBJ1-1, with D possibly being TRBD1 (5 bases). Per germline, CDR1 MNHEY and CDR2 SMNVEV (reference sequence). There are 13 residues in the CDR3. The chain's CDR3 is CVARGPDNTEAFF. The CDR3 coding sequence is TGTGTTGCTAGGGGTCCCGATAACACTGAAGCTTTCTTT.

The rearrangement joins TRBV11-2 to TRBJ1-1, with D maybe TRBD1 (5 bases). The V and J ends lost 4 bases and 0 bases respectively, with 12 bases between them. The CDR3 is made up of 15 amino acids. Germline CDR1 reads SGHAT; CDR2 reads FQNNGV. CDR3 protein: CASSYTDILNTEAFF. The CDR3 region has the DNA TGTGCCAGCAGCTACACGGACATTTTGAACACTGAAGCTTTCTTT.

The rearrangement uses TRBV7-2 and TRBJ2-5; 10 bases fit TRBD2. The ends lost 4 bases at V and 2 bases at J; junction bases unmatched: 13. Germline V CDR1 and CDR2: SGHTA, FQGNSA. There are 18 residues in the CDR3. CDR3: CASSSRQPGLAQQETQYF. The DNA of the CDR3 is TGTGCCAGCAGCTCCAGGCAACCGGGACTAGCGCAACAAGAGACCCAGTACTTC.

The V call is TRBV12-5, the J call TRBJ1-2, with 7 nucleotides matching TRBD1. With 0 bases clipped from V and 3 bases from J, the junction kept 10 bases outside the gene matches. CDR3 size: 17 residues. Germline V lookup: CDR1 LGHNT, CDR2 FRNRAP. The CDR3 sequence: CASGLVGGVSQDYGYTF. The DNA for the CDR3 is TGTGCTAGTGGTTTGGTAGGGGGCGTTTCCCAAGACTATGGCTACACCTTC.

V usage is TRBV7-2 and J usage is TRBJ2-5, with unresolved D. Germline CDR1 and CDR2: SGHTA and FQGNSA. The V end was cut by 4 bases, the J end by 3 bases, with 3 bases between. This CDR3 has 11 residues. The CDR3 DNA sequence: TGTGCCAGCAGCTACAAAGAGACCCAGTACTTC. Its translation: CASSYKETQYF.

V usage is TRBV27 and J usage is TRBJ2-5; no definite D call. Per the germline V gene, CDR1 is MNHEY and CDR2 is SMNVEV (reference sequence). V was shortened by 5 bases and J by 8 bases, with 18 bases between the two germline ends. The CDR3 is made up of 14 amino acids. This CDR3 reads CASSPRILAATQYF. The DNA for the CDR3 is TGTGCCAGCAGTCCTAGAATACTTGCGGCTACCCAGTACTTC.

The chain carries TRBV4-1 and TRBJ1-5; no clear D. This CDR3 comprises 16 residues. V lost 4 bases to trimming and J lost 4 bases, with 17 bases between them. Germline values: CDR1 MGHRA, CDR2 YSYEKL. CDR3 loop: CASSPVWAANNQPQHF. In DNA form, the CDR3 reads TGCGCCAGCAGCCCTGTTTGGGCAGCTAATAATCAGCCCCAGCATTTT.

The chain is built from TRBV27 and TRBJ1-2; 10 bases match TRBD1. Germline CDR1 reads MNHEY; CDR2 reads SMNVEV (reference sequence). The CDR3 covers 15 residues. V trimming: 6 bases; J trimming: 4 bases; junction bases outside the gene matches: 8. CDR3 protein: CASSRDRGPLYGYTF. For the CDR3, the DNA is TGTGCCAGCAGCCGGGACAGGGGCCCCCTCTATGGCTACACCTTC.

J is TRBJ2-1 and V is TRBV6-1; possible D gene TRBD2, 6 bases. Per the germline V gene, CDR1 is MNHNS and CDR2 is SASEGT. Deletions cut 4 bases from V and 4 bases from J, with 14 bases between. CDR3 size: 15 residues. For the CDR3, the DNA is TGTGCCAGCAGTGTGGAAGTAGCGGCATACAATGAGCAGTTCTTC. Translating it yields CASSVEVAAYNEQFF.

The rearrangement links TRBV7-9 to TRBJ1-3; D is unresolved. Germline V CDR1 and CDR2: SEHNR, FQNEAQ (reference sequence). Trimming stripped 5 bases from V and 0 bases from J, with 14 bases between. CDR3 size: 16 residues. The CDR3 region has the DNA TGTGCCAGCAGCGGAGAGAACGGGAGCTCTGGAAACACCATATATTTT. It specifies CASSGENGSSGNTIYF. Using reference TRBV7-9 and TRBJ1-3 for the parts outside the CDR3, the full variable domain is DTGVSQNPRHKITKRGQNVTFRCDPISEHNRLYWYRQTLGQGPEFLTYFQNEAQLEKSRLLSDRFSAERPKGSFSTLEIQRTEQGDSAMYLCASSGENGSSGNTIYFGEGSWLTVV.

This chain joins TRBV9 and TRBJ2-2; a weak D match, TRBD1 (6 bases). Trimming pared 6 bases from V and 1 base from J, leaving 16 bases between. The CDR3 sequence is 16 residues long. CDR1 and CDR2 (germline): SGDLS, YYNGEE. The CDR3 DNA reads TGTGCCAGCACCACAGCACTGGGACAGAACACCGGGGAGCTGTTTTTT. It encodes CASTTALGQNTGELFF.